This T cell receptor (beta chain) is drawn from a study of T cell changes during pregnancy in multiple sclerosis. Here immunoSEQ multiplex PCR was the method, and the copy in TCRdb shows in-frame clones only, minus some. This sample has 40,000 to 55,000 clones; 85% to 95% occur once, and the top ten carry around 0.61%. V was pared by 4 bases and J by 3 bases, with 11 bases of the junction left unmatched. CDR1 is LGHNA, CDR2 YNFKEQ, per germline. The CDR3 is 17 amino acids. The starting material was CD4+ T cells from peripheral blood mononuclear cells, obtained after pregnancy. This clonotype originated in a female donor in good health, enrolled as a control in a pregnancy study. This sequence joins TRBV4-2 and TRBJ2-3, with TRBD2 matching over 9 bases. As DNA, the CDR3 is TGTGCCAGCAGCCGAGAGGGTCTAGCGGGGTCGACAGATACGCAGTATTTT. Its protein is CASSREGLAGSTDTQYF.